This T cell receptor beta chain emerged from a study of blood T cell repertoires in COVID-19 (TCRdb year 2020). Regarding the complete study: The collaborator samples originated in the United States, Italy and Spain and spanned the acute and convalescent phases of COVID-19. Where available, HLA class I and class II types were obtained from metadata supplied by the sample provider rather than from assay-based typing. The samples were drawn from two sources: the first 160 participants of the ongoing ImmuneRACE study, and 1,000 to 1,500 subjects contributed by 6 global collaborators. A de-identified subject ID, COVID-19 status, age in years and sex were almost always included in the sample metadata. The repertoires were released in a freely available public database intended as a resource for research on the immune response to SARS-CoV-2. The prospective study material was composed of cDNA or gDNA derived from T cells, B-cell-depleted T cells, or PBMCs. The dataset comprised deeply sampled blood TCRbeta repertoires from subjects exposed to, actively infected with, or recovered from COVID-19. Study-wide conclusions, independent of this receptor: The amount of clinical and demographic metadata varied by source and participant and was provided uncurated.

V is reduced by 6 bases and J by 4 bases, leaving a spacing of 11 bases between them. The CDR3 starts with the cysteine, ends with the phenylalanine, and has 13 residues. Of all the DNA, just the CDR3 is kept, 39 bases in frame from base 1. Per the germline V gene (reference sequence), LNHDA is the CDR1 and SQIVND is the CDR2. TCRbeta CDR3 regions were amplified from genomic DNA using the immunoSEQ Assay, a bias-controlled multiplex PCR. The source study handled its data this way. The number of nucleated cells in each sample was estimated by amplification of reference gene primers within the assay. To quantify the absolute abundance of each unique TCRbeta CDR3 rearrangement, sequence reads were collapsed and filtered. For each sample, productive Simpson clonality was calculated as the square root of Simpson's diversity index over productive rearrangements. Imported from immuneACCESS, the table was reduced by TCRdb to in-frame sequences with V and J called. These copies leave out some clones; in studies compared against another copy, an unresolved V gene accounts for under half, and the cause of the remainder is not known. That table supplies the V and J calls and clone size; D and trimming were determined from the DNA. This sample comprises 170,000 or so clones, approximately 86% of them detected only once. The ten largest clones capture 5.5% to 7% of the sample.

This clone was picked up one time. There is no known antigen for this receptor. No much larger clone is present one base from it, and per-base qualities are unavailable. Each collaborating institution followed its own protocols to collect whole blood in K2EDTA tubes. For TCRbeta analysis, collaborators shipped samples as frozen whole blood, isolated PBMCs, or DNA extracted from either of those sample types. The sequence joins TRBV19 to TRBJ2-3, and perhaps TRBD2 as D gene, on 5 matching bases. What was sequenced was peripheral blood. This TCR derives from a man aged 45-65 years with active or convalescent COVID-19. The CDR3 protein sequence reads: CASSGVRADTQYF. In nucleotides, the sequence is TGTGCCAGTAGCGGGGTCCGGGCAGATACGCAGTATTTT.